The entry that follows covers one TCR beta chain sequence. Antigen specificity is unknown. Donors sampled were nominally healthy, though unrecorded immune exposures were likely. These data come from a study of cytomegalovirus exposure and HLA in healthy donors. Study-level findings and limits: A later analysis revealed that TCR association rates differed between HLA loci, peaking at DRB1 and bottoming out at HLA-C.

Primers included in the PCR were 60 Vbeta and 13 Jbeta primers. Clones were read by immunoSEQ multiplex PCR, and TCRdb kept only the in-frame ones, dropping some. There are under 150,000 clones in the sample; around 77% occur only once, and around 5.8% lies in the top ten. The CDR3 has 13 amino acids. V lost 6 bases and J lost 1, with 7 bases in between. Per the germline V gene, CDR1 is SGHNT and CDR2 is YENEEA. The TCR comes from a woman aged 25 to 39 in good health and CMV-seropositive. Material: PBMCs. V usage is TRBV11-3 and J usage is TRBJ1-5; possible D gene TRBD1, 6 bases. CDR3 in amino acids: CASSQGSNQPQHF. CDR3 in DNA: TGTGCCAGCAGTCAGGGGAGCAATCAGCCCCAGCATTTT. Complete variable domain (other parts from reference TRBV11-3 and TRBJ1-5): EAGVVQSPRYKIIEKKQPVAFWCNPISGHNTLYWYLQNLGQGPELLIRYENEEAVDDSQLPKDRFSAERLKGVDSTLKIQPAELGDSAVYLCASSQGSNQPQHFGDGTRLSIL.